This TCR beta chain comes out of a study of beta chain features in type 1 diabetes. The study, taken as a whole, reports: Patients with type 1 diabetes showed fewer VDJ junction insertions and more deletions.

It was via CD45RO/CCR7/CD25/CD127/CD95/CD27 that CD4+ naive, central memory, regulatory and stem cell-like memory cells were sorted. Expressed TCRB transcripts were sequenced because the isolated RNA had all been reverse transcribed beforehand. Some clones are missing from TCRdb's copy, which holds only in-frame ones; the method was immunoSEQ multiplex PCR. The sample records roughly 610,000 clones, 15% to 19% being singletons. This clone has a handful of counts. The antigen is unknown. Additional DNA sequences in this sample encode the identical CDR3. The sequence derives from a man aged 18 to 30 in good health. The sequenced material came from naive CD4+ T cells from blood.

The CDR3 here is CASSASGGARETQYF. The CDR3 DNA sequence: TGTGCCAGCAGCGCTAGCGGGGGGGCCCGGGAGACCCAGTACTTC. The genes are TRBV9 and TRBJ2-5, with 12 bases lining up with TRBD2. Trimming removed 3 bases from V and 5 bases from J; junction bases left unmatched: 5. The CDR3 spans 15 residues. The germline CDR1 and CDR2 sequences are SGDLS and YYNGEE.